The 25 T cell receptor beta chains listed next were all sequenced from one sample in a study of T cells in Graves' hyperthyroidism and ophthalmopathy. Regions amplified from RNA transcripts were the TCR beta CDR3 regions. TCR CDR3 underwent first-round RT-PCR with the HTBI primer set. One entry per CDR3 protein, called by TCRdb with MiXCR from the multiplex PCR reads. The repertoire has 660,000 or so distinct CDR3 sequences, approximately 42% of them found once; the top ten carry approximately 7.2%. The sample comprised peripheral blood or thyroid tissue (not recorded which). Source of these receptors: an adult man with Graves' disease, either hyperthyroidism or ophthalmopathy (not recorded which).

The rearrangement joins TRBV2 to TRBJ2-7; 14 bases fit TRBD2. V was pared by 0 bases and J by 6 bases, with 4 bases of the junction left unmatched. CDR1 is SNHLY, CDR2 FYNNEI, per germline. The CDR3 spans 16 residues. The CDR3 DNA reads TGTGCCAGCAGTGAAGCACGGGGACTAGCGGGAGTCGAGCAGTACTTC. This encodes CASSEARGLAGVEQYF.

This clonotype was seen many times. The chain uses TRBV10-2 and TRBJ1-5, with D uncertain. V lost 3 bases and J 1 base, leaving 16 bases between the germline ends. The CDR3 length is 17 residues. In germline, CDR1 is WSHSY, CDR2 SAAADI. The CDR3, as DNA: TGCGCCAGCAGTGACGCGGTCCCGCCCTGGAGCAATCAGCCCCAGCATTTT. Amino acids: CASSDAVPPWSNQPQHF.

The sample holds a few counts of this clonotype. The genes are TRBV2 and TRBJ1-2; D perhaps matches TRBD1 (6 bases). Germline CDR1 SNHLY, CDR2 FYNNEI. Trimming left V 4 bases short and J 5 bases short, with 11 bases between. The CDR3 sequence is 13 residues long. CDR3 bases: TGTGCCAGCAGTGCCCGACAGGTTTATGGCTACACCTTC. This translates into CASSARQVYGYTF. The whole variable domain, filled in from reference TRBV2 and TRBJ1-2, reads EPEVTQTPSHQVTQMGQEVILRCVPISNHLYFYWYRQILGQKVEFLVSFYNNEISEKSEIFDDQFSVERPDGSNFTLKIRSTKLEDSAMYFCASSARQVYGYTFGSGTRLTVV.

The chain recombines TRBV6-5 with TRBJ1-2; possible D gene TRBD1, 5 bases. This CDR3 comprises 15 residues. V was cut by 5 bases and J by 0 bases, with 13 bases left in between. Germline V gives CDR1 MNHEY, CDR2 SVGAGI. Here the CDR3 reads CASSLGTVANYGYTF. CDR3 DNA sequence: TGTGCCAGCAGTCTTGGGACGGTAGCTAACTATGGCTACACCTTC.

The gene calls are TRBV7-9 and TRBJ1-2, with TRBD1 matching over 7 bases. Germline CDR1 SEHNR, CDR2 FQNEAQ (reference sequence). The CDR3 sequence is 18 residues long. V dropped 2 bases and J dropped 2; count of bases not matched to a gene: 14. The CDR3 DNA is TGTGCCAGCAGCTTATTGCCCCAACGACAGGGTAGGAACTATGGCTACACCTTC. Encoded protein: CASSLLPQRQGRNYGYTF.

The chain combines TRBV6-5 with TRBJ1-6, with D possibly matching TRBD1 (5 bases). V dropped 8 bases and J dropped 6 bases, with 11 bases sitting between them. The CDR3 contains 13 residues. Germline V lookup: CDR1 MNHEY, CDR2 SVGAGI. CDR3 nucleotide sequence: TGTGCCAGCCAGGGCTTCGGTAATTCACCCCTCCACTTT. Translating gives CASQGFGNSPLHF.

This clonotype was counted at least ten times. V and J are TRBV29-1 and TRBJ2-2; tentative D call: TRBD2 (5 bases). The CDR3 has 12 amino acids. Germline CDR1 SQVTM, CDR2 ANQGSEA. Trimming took off 6 bases at V and 6 bases at J, with 11 bases between the two ends. In nucleotides, the CDR3 is TGCAGCGTCCGGCGGGCGGCCGGGGAGCTGTTTTTT. Translating gives CSVRRAAGELFF.

The chain uses TRBV7-2 and TRBJ2-7, with 7 bases matching TRBD1. The CDR3 is made up of 15 amino acids. CDR1 and CDR2 (germline): SGHTA, FQGNSA. The V and J ends lost 2 bases and 4 bases, in that order; junction bases with no gene match: 8. The CDR3, as DNA: TGTGCCAGCAGCTTAATAGGAGACAGGGAGTACGAGCAGTACTTC. Translated: CASSLIGDREYEQYF.

The CDR3 loop reads CASVRTEKKSPLHF. In DNA form, the CDR3 reads TGTGCCAGCGTCCGGACAGAGAAAAAATCACCCCTCCACTTT. This rearrangement joins TRBV2 to TRBJ1-6, with D perhaps matching TRBD1 (6 bases). Germline loops: CDR1 SNHLY, CDR2 FYNNEI. CDR3 length: 14 residues. V lost 8 bases and J lost 10, with 18 bases in between.

This rearrangement joins TRBV12-3 or TRBV12-4 to TRBJ1-1, with D perhaps TRBD1 (5 bases). The CDR3 extends over 17 amino acids. V dropped 5 bases and J dropped 0 bases, with 19 bases sitting between them. CDR3 in DNA: TGTGCCAGCAGTGAACCCTTCCGTGGGACGGTGAACACTGAAGCTTTCTTT. As protein: CASSEPFRGTVNTEAFF.

This chain links TRBV5-1 with TRBJ2-5; 7 bases agree with TRBD1. Unmatched junction bases numbered 17, after V lost 4 bases and J lost 5 bases. CDR1 and CDR2 (germline): SGHRS, YFSETQ. The CDR3 sequence is 17 residues long. The CDR3 DNA is TGCGCCAGCAGCCAGAGAGCTTCGGGACAGACCCGGGAGACCCAGTACTTC. Translated: CASSQRASGQTRETQYF.

Many counts were recorded for this clonotype. This chain uses TRBV12-3 or TRBV12-4 with TRBJ1-1, with D hard to call. The CDR3 has 13 residues. The V end was cut by 3 bases, the J end by 7 bases, with 12 bases between. The CDR3 loop is CASSLGVNGEAFF. The CDR3 nucleotides are TGTGCCAGCAGTTTGGGAGTAAACGGTGAAGCTTTCTTT.

With respect to this clonotype: This may be a read error, as it is one base from a much larger clone. The V gene is TRBV19, the J gene TRBJ1-1; 7 bases are shared with TRBD1. Germline V gives CDR1 LNHDA, CDR2 SQIVND (reference sequence). The CDR3 has 15 amino acids. Trimming at V came to 5 bases and at J to 0 bases, leaving 6 bases not matched to a gene. The CDR3 nucleotides are TGTGCCAGTAGTCCGACAGGGCTTATGAACACTGAAGCTTTCTTT. It is translated as CASSPTGLMNTEAFF.

The chain employs TRBV19 and TRBJ2-5; D is possibly TRBD1 (5 bases). The germline gives CDR1 LNHDA, CDR2 SQIVND (reference sequence). The CDR3 runs 13 residues. Between the trimmed V and J ends, which lost 5 bases and 4 bases, there was a span of 11 bases. The CDR3 spells CASSSKGLETQYF. The CDR3 coding sequence is TGTGCCAGTAGTTCGAAGGGGCTAGAGACCCAGTACTTC.

This clonotype was detected ten times or more. V usage is TRBV7-2 and J usage is TRBJ1-2, with 7 bases matching TRBD1. V shed 8 bases and J 3 bases; nucleotides not matched to a gene: 9. The CDR3 is 14 residues long. Germline-derived CDR1 and CDR2 are SGHTA and FQGNSA. For the CDR3, the DNA is TGTGCCAGCGGGATTACCGGGACAGACTATGGCTACACCTTC. This sequence encodes CASGITGTDYGYTF.

With respect to this clonotype: This may be a read error: a much more frequent sequence differs by one nucleotide. The chain couples TRBV7-9 to TRBJ1-4, with D maybe TRBD1 (5 bases). CDR1 is SEHNR and CDR2 is FQNEAQ in the germline V gene (reference sequence). This CDR3 has 14 residues. The V gene lost 5 bases and the J gene lost 8 bases, with 15 bases spanning the gap. The CDR3 region has the DNA TGTGCCAGCAGCCGCGACAGAGTCGCCGAAAAACTGTTTTTT. It specifies CASSRDRVAEKLFF.

This chain uses TRBV29-1 with TRBJ2-3; possible D gene TRBD1, 5 bases. CDR1 and CDR2 (germline): SQVTM, ANQGSEA. This CDR3 spans 11 amino acids. The germline V and J ends were trimmed by 8 bases and 6 bases, with 12 bases remaining between them. The CDR3 DNA reads as TGCAGCATGCGCAGGGCGGATACGCAGTATTTT. This codes for CSMRRADTQYF.

This clonotype was counted ten times or more. The chain uses TRBV7-2 and TRBJ2-6, with 7 bases lining up with TRBD1. The V and J ends lost 5 bases and 2 bases, in that order; junction bases with no gene match: 0. The CDR3 has 14 residues. The germline V gene encodes CDR1 SGHTA and CDR2 FQGNSA. The CDR3 bases are TGTGCCAGCAGCGACAGGGCTGGGGCCAACGTCCTGACTTTC. This encodes CASSDRAGANVLTF.

This clonotype was recorded many times. The gene calls are TRBV7-9 and TRBJ2-7, with a possible D match to TRBD1 (5 bases). The germline gives CDR1 SEHNR, CDR2 FQNEAQ (reference sequence). The CDR3 has 14 amino acids. Trimming cost V 4 bases and J 5 bases, with 15 bases left between them. CDR3 residues: CASSSPESGNEQYF. CDR3 sequence (DNA): TGTGCCAGCAGCTCACCGGAATCAGGGAACGAGCAGTACTTC.

This clonotype came up many times. The chain couples TRBV10-3 to TRBJ1-4, with no clear D. V was pared by 3 bases and J by 8 bases, with 7 bases between. CDR3 length: 12 residues. The V gene's germline CDR1 is ENHRY and CDR2 SYGVKD. As DNA, the CDR3 is TGTGCCATCAGTGATAACGGGGAAAAACTGTTTTTT. Its protein product is CAISDNGEKLFF.

A remark on this clonotype: With a much larger clone just one base away, this may be a read error. V and J are TRBV24-1 and TRBJ1-2; 11 positions match TRBD1. The CDR3 length is 18 residues. The V and J ends lost 4 bases and 0 bases, in that order; junction bases with no gene match: 9. Germline CDR1 is KGHDR and CDR2 is SFDVKD. CDR3 sequence reads: CATSDQRDRGDSNYGYTF. CDR3 bases: TGTGCCACCAGTGACCAACGGGACAGGGGGGACTCTAACTATGGCTACACCTTC.

This clonotype turned up a few times. V is TRBV12-3 or TRBV12-4 and J is TRBJ1-5; D is ambiguous. Trimming removed 2 bases from V and 6 bases from J, with 8 bases in between. The CDR3 length is 13 residues. In nucleotides, the CDR3 is TGTGCCAGCAGTTTATCACAAGGTCAGCCCCAGCATTTT. Its protein is CASSLSQGQPQHF.

As regards this clonotype: This may be a read error: a much more frequent sequence differs by one nucleotide. The chain combines TRBV10-3 with TRBJ1-1; possible D gene TRBD1, 6 bases. The CDR3 contains 13 residues. In germline, CDR1 is ENHRY, CDR2 SYGVKD. The CDR3 bases are TGTGCCACCAGTCCGGGACAGAACACTGAAGCTTTCTTT. It specifies CATSPGQNTEAFF.

The J gene is TRBJ1-5, the V gene TRBV7-3, with D hard to call. The CDR3 sequence is 19 residues long. V lost 5 bases and J lost 0, with 23 bases in between. The germline gives CDR1 SGHTA, CDR2 FQGTGA. CDR3 coding DNA: TGTGCCAGCAGCCCATTCGGGCTAGCGGGAGGTAATAGCAATCAGCCCCAGCATTTT. This encodes CASSPFGLAGGNSNQPQHF. The whole variable domain, filled in from reference TRBV7-3 and TRBJ1-5, reads GAGVSQTPSNKVTEKGKYVELRCDPISGHTALYWYRQSLGQGPEFLIYFQGTGAADDSGLPNDRFFAVRPEGSVSTLKIQRTERGDSAVYLCASSPFGLAGGNSNQPQHFGDGTRLSIL.

J is TRBJ2-6 and V is TRBV20-1, with a possible D match to TRBD2 (6 bases). The CDR3 consists of 18 residues. Germline V lookup: CDR1 DFQATT, CDR2 SNEGSKA (reference sequence). Trimming pared 1 base from V and 4 bases from J, leaving 20 bases between. This chain's CDR3 is CSARAGGTGILGANVLTF. The CDR3 DNA is TGCAGTGCTAGAGCGGGCGGGACGGGCATTCTGGGGGCCAACGTCCTGACTTTC.